These 23 T cell receptor beta chains were sequenced from one sample in a study of metastatic and nonmetastatic thyroid tumors. TCRdb recomputed clones from the PCR reads via MiXCR. The sample yields 20,000 to 25,000 clones, around an eighth seen once. Every patient underwent thyroid surgery untreated. The sample comprised blood. The origin of the receptors is a female donor with papillary thyroid cancer or a benign thyroid nodule (not recorded which). Some clones in this sample may be carry-over from other donors' samples.

This clone was observed a few times. The chain joins TRBV24-1 to TRBJ2-3, with 9 bases matching TRBD2. The ends lost 9 bases at V and 6 bases at J; junction bases unmatched: 6. The germline V gene encodes CDR1 KGHDR and CDR2 SFDVKD. The CDR3 extends over 13 amino acids. The CDR3 DNA reads as TGTGCCACCCAGGCGGGAGGGATTGATACGCAGTATTTT. Protein product: CATQAGGIDTQYF.

In this sample, this clone turned up many times. For the CDR3, the DNA is TGTGCCAGCAGCCAGGACAGGCTGCTCGGCTACACCTTC. This codes for CASSQDRLLGYTF. This chain uses TRBV3-1 with TRBJ1-2, with 7 bases lining up with TRBD1. The CDR3 spans 13 residues. CDR1 is LGHDT and CDR2 is YNNKEL in the germline V gene (reference sequence). The V and J ends lost 3 bases and 8 bases, in that order; junction bases with no gene match: 6.

The V call is TRBV30, the J call TRBJ2-7; 10 bases agree with TRBD1. Trimming took 3 bases from V and 5 from J; bases not matched to a gene: 7. Germline lookup yields CDR1 GTSNPN and CDR2 SVGIG (reference sequence). The CDR3 is 14 amino acids. The CDR3 reads CAWRDRDRGHEQYF. CDR3 in DNA: TGTGCCTGGAGAGACCGGGACAGGGGCCACGAGCAGTACTTC.

This clone came up many times. The chain couples TRBV6-2 or TRBV6-3 to TRBJ1-5; 7 bases are a match to TRBD1. Germline CDR1 and CDR2: MNHEY and SVGEGT. Unmatched junction bases numbered 7, after V lost 5 bases and J lost 6 bases. CDR3 length equals 14 residues. The CDR3 sequence: CASSRDRAAQPQHF. CDR3 bases: TGTGCCAGCAGTCGGGACAGAGCCGCTCAGCCCCAGCATTTT.

This clone was recorded at least ten times. Here the CDR3 reads CSVQDLSDSYTF. For the CDR3, the DNA is TGCAGCGTCCAAGACCTCTCAGATAGCTACACCTTC. This chain joins TRBV29-1 and TRBJ1-2, with D uncertain. The CDR3 runs 12 residues. V was cut by 6 bases and J by 9 bases, with 17 bases left in between. Germline values: CDR1 SQVTM, CDR2 ANQGSEA. Full variable domain (rest looked up from reference TRBV29-1 and TRBJ1-2): SAVISQKPSRDICQRGTSLTIQCQVDSQVTMMFWYRQQPGQSLTLIATANQGSEATYESGFVIDKFPISRPNLTFSTLTVSNMSPEDSSIYLCSVQDLSDSYTFGSGTRLTVV.

The chain uses TRBV10-3 and TRBJ2-1; 11 bases agree with TRBD2. Unmatched junction bases numbered 7, after V lost 5 bases and J lost 7 bases. Germline V gene data show CDR1 as ENHRY and CDR2 as SYGVKD. The CDR3 is made up of 15 amino acids. The CDR3 sequence is CAISTLAGAGNEQFF. The CDR3 DNA is TGTGCCATCAGTACACTAGCGGGAGCGGGAAATGAGCAGTTCTTC.

This clone was counted many times. The chain is built from TRBV12-3 or TRBV12-4 and TRBJ2-7, with 7 positions matching TRBD1. The CDR3 is 13 amino acids. V shed 3 bases, J shed 6 bases, and the junction held 5 bases outside the gene matches. The CDR3 nucleotides read TGTGCCAGCAGTTTGGGGGACAGAATCGAGCAGTACTTC. Translation gives CASSLGDRIEQYF.

This clone has a count of ten or more. The chain employs TRBV5-6 and TRBJ2-1, with 11 nucleotides matching TRBD2. CDR3 length: 15 amino acids. V shed 0 bases, J shed 5 bases, and the junction held 1 base outside the gene matches. Germline assignment: CDR1 SGHDT and CDR2 YYEEEE. CDR3 nucleotide sequence: TGTGCCAGCAGCTTGGGACTAGCGGGGAACAATGAGCAGTTCTTC. It specifies CASSLGLAGNNEQFF.

This clone was observed many times. Sequence at one end of the junction differs from germline and may be a read error. The chain recombines TRBV20-1 with TRBJ2-1; 8 nucleotides agree with TRBD2. The CDR3 covers 15 residues. Germline-derived CDR1 and CDR2 are DFQATT and SNEGSKA (reference sequence). CDR3 DNA sequence: TGCAGTGCGAGAGTTAGCGGGGACAACTACAATGAGCAGTTCTTC. Residues: CSARVSGDNYNEQFF.

This clone was seen once. This chain joins TRBV5-1 and TRBJ1-1; maybe TRBD1 (6 bases). Germline values: CDR1 SGHRS, CDR2 YFSETQ. The CDR3 has 15 amino acids. V gave up 0 bases and J gave up 7 bases, with 16 bases separating them. CDR3 residues: CASSLVGVGRGEAFF. CDR3 nucleotide sequence: TGCGCCAGCAGCTTGGTTGGGGTGGGCAGGGGTGAAGCTTTCTTT.

This clone was seen ten or more times. The rearrangement uses TRBV5-6 and TRBJ2-2; D may be TRBD1 or TRBD2 (5 bases each). V was cut by 2 bases and J by 4 bases, with 15 bases left in between. Germline lookup yields CDR1 SGHDT and CDR2 YYEEEE. This CDR3 region has 16 residues. The DNA for the CDR3 is TGTGCCAGCAGCTTAGGGGCCTCCGGAGGCACCGGGGAGCTGTTTTTT. Translation: CASSLGASGGTGELFF.

This clone was detected many times. The same CDR3 arises from other DNA sequences in this sample as well. This chain joins TRBV7-6 and TRBJ2-7; 9 positions match TRBD2. The J segment lost 2 bases and the V segment lost 1 base, leaving 3 bases of the junction unmatched. The CDR3 covers 15 residues. Germline V lookup: CDR1 SGHVS, CDR2 FNYEAQ. CDR3 residues: CASSLGAGGPYEQYF. CDR3 nucleotides: TGTGCCAGCAGCTTAGGTGCGGGAGGGCCCTACGAGCAGTACTTC.

The gene calls are TRBV6-1 and TRBJ1-1; tentative D call: TRBD1 (5 bases). Germline loops: CDR1 MNHNS, CDR2 SASEGT. Trimming cost V 6 bases and J 1 base, with 15 bases left between them. The CDR3 has 15 residues. As DNA, the CDR3 is TGTGCCAGCAGCCACAGGATAGCCAGGAACACTGAAGCTTTCTTT. Protein product: CASSHRIARNTEAFF.

At least ten counts were recorded for this clone. V and J are TRBV6-5 and TRBJ2-2; D is unresolved. The CDR3 spans 14 residues. Per the germline V gene, CDR1 is MNHEY and CDR2 is SVGAGI. V lost 0 bases to trimming and J lost 5 bases, with 7 bases between them. CDR3 sequence: CASSYSAKTGELFF. The CDR3 bases are TGTGCCAGCAGTTACTCGGCCAAGACCGGGGAGCTGTTTTTT.

This clone was observed a handful of times. This may come from a read error, since a much larger clone is one base off. Other DNA sequences within the sample encode an identical CDR3. The chain combines TRBV29-1 with TRBJ1-5; a possible D gene is TRBD1 (5 bases). The CDR3 has 14 amino acids. Trimming took off 7 bases at V and 4 bases at J, with 17 bases between the two ends. Germline loops: CDR1 SQVTM, CDR2 ANQGSEA. The CDR3 nucleotides are TGCAGCGCCCAAGAGGGGTCGGGAAATCAGCCCCAGCATTTT. Protein: CSAQEGSGNQPQHF.

This clone was seen many times. V is TRBV7-2 and J is TRBJ2-7; no clear D gene. CDR3 length: 13 residues. Germline V gene data show CDR1 as SGHTA and CDR2 as FQGNSA. V was clipped by 4 bases and J by 4 bases, with 11 bases between them. The CDR3: CASSSPLEYEQYF. In DNA form, the CDR3 reads TGTGCCAGCAGCTCCCCCCTGGAGTACGAGCAGTACTTC.

The chain carries TRBV12-3 or TRBV12-4 and TRBJ1-2; 7 nucleotides align to TRBD1. The CDR3 covers 13 residues. V lost 6 bases to trimming and J lost 4 bases; unmatched junction nucleotides: 5. CDR3 sequence reads: CASSRQGIYGYTF. The CDR3 DNA reads TGTGCCAGCAGCCGACAGGGAATCTATGGCTACACCTTC.

This clone was detected many times. The chain joins TRBV2 to TRBJ2-2; D unresolved. CDR3 length equals 15 residues. Trimming pared 5 bases from V and 0 bases from J, leaving 10 bases between. Looked up from germline, CDR1 is SNHLY and CDR2 is FYNNEI. CDR3 nucleotides: TGTGCCAGCAGTTTAGCAGGAGCGAACACCGGGGAGCTGTTTTTT. It yields the protein CASSLAGANTGELFF.

The chain is built from TRBV7-3 and TRBJ2-1; D remains unclear. The germline V gene encodes CDR1 SGHTA and CDR2 FQGTGA. The CDR3 totals 13 residues. Trimming pared 2 bases from V and 7 bases from J, leaving 9 bases between. In DNA, the CDR3 is TGTGCCAGCAGCTTAGTCCCGAGGAATGAGCAGTTCTTC. Translation gives CASSLVPRNEQFF. Variable domain in full (rest from reference TRBV7-3 and TRBJ2-1): GAGVSQTPSNKVTEKGKYVELRCDPISGHTALYWYRQSLGQGPEFLIYFQGTGAADDSGLPNDRFFAVRPEGSVSTLKIQRTERGDSAVYLCASSLVPRNEQFFGPGTRLTVL.

This clone was observed many times. The chain has TRBV9 and TRBJ2-1; no clear D gene. CDR3 size: 14 residues. Germline assignment: CDR1 SGDLS and CDR2 YYNGEE. Deletions cut 0 bases from V and 9 bases from J, with 13 bases between. The CDR3 DNA sequence: TGTGCCAGCAGCGTAGTATCTAGTGAGGCTGAGCAGTTCTTC. Protein sequence: CASSVVSSEAEQFF.

The V gene is TRBV6-2 or TRBV6-3, the J gene TRBJ2-7; D is perhaps TRBD1 (5 bases). This CDR3 contains 14 residues. Trimming removed 4 bases from V and 1 base from J, with 11 bases in between. Germline V gene data show CDR1 as MNHEY and CDR2 as SVGEGT. The CDR3 is CASSWSGISYEQYF. CDR3 in DNA: TGTGCCAGCAGTTGGTCAGGGATTTCCTACGAGCAGTACTTC.

On this clone: Mismatch with germline at one junction end may stem from a read error. This chain joins TRBV27 and TRBJ2-1; weak D call: TRBD2 (5 bases). CDR1 MNHEY and CDR2 SMNVEV come from the germline V gene (reference sequence). This CDR3 has 15 residues. CDR3 sequence reads: CAGSLRDSSYNEKFF. DNA for the CDR3: TGTGCCGGCAGTTTGAGGGATAGCTCCTACAATGAGAAGTTCTTC.

This clone was observed many times. The chain employs TRBV7-7 and TRBJ2-1; a possible D gene is TRBD2 (5 bases). V lost 4 bases and J lost 10, with 14 bases in between. Germline V CDR1 and CDR2: SSHAT, FNYEAQ (reference sequence). The CDR3 sequence is 13 residues long. CDR3 residues: CASSSGDSSEQFF. The DNA for the CDR3 is TGTGCCAGCAGCTCCGGGGATTCATCGGAGCAGTTCTTC.